The sequence of this T cell receptor (beta chain) was determined in a study of shared clonotypes between healthy human individuals. Study-level results: The four-donor shared clonotypes exceeded non-shared clonotypes in generation probability, with non-shared ones scoring lower.

This table comes from immunoSEQ multiplex PCR, and its TCRdb copy is limited to in-frame clones, with some not included. Seen here are 950,000 to 1,100,000 clones, around 78% observed once, and the top ten hold around 0.61%. About this clone itself: Its antigen is still unknown. This CDR3 is also generated by other DNA sequences in the sample.

The sequenced sample was memory CD4+ T cells from PBMCs. As for subset: CD45RA-negative fraction. The sequence came from a man in his late teens or twenties in good health. Some clones in this sample may be carry-over from other donors' samples.

The CDR3 is CASRDSGANVLTF. The CDR3 DNA is TGTGCCAGCAGGGACTCTGGGGCCAACGTCCTGACTTTC. The chain combines TRBV2 with TRBJ2-6, with D uncertain. Germline V gives CDR1 SNHLY, CDR2 FYNNEI. V gave up 6 bases and J gave up 0 bases, with 3 bases separating them. There are 13 residues in the CDR3.